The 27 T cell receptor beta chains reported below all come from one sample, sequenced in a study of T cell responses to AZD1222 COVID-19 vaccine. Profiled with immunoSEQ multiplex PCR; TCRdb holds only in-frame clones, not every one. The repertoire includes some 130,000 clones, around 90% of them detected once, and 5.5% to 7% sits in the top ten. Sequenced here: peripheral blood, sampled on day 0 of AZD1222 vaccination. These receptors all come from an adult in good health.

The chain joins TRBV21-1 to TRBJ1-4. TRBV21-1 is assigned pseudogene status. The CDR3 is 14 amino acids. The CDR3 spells CASKNPILDEKLFF. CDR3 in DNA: TGTGCCAGCAAAAATCCCATCCTAGATGAAAAACTGTTTTTT.

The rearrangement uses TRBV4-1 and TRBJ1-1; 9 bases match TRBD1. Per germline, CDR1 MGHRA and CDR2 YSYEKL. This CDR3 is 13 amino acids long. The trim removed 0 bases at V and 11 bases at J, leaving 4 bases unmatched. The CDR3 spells CASSQEGTGWAFF. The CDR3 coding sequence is TGCGCCAGCAGCCAAGAGGGGACAGGGTGGGCTTTCTTT.

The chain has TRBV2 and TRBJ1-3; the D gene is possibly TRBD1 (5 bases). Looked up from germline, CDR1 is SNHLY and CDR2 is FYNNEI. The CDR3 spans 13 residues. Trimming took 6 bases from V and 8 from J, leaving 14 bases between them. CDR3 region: CASSKGEADTIYF. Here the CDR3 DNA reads TGTGCCAGCAGCAAAGGGGAGGCAGACACCATATATTTT. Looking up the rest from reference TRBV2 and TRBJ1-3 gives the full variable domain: EPEVTQTPSHQVTQMGQEVILRCVPISNHLYFYWYRQILGQKVEFLVSFYNNEISEKSEIFDDQFSVERPDGSNFTLKIRSTKLEDSAMYFCASSKGEADTIYFGEGSWLTVV.

CDR3 region: CASSQPRTEKTWNTEAFF. In nucleotides, the CDR3 is TGTGCCAGCAGCCAACCCCGGACGGAGAAGACATGGAACACTGAAGCTTTCTTT. V usage is TRBV6-4 and J usage is TRBJ1-1, with D hard to call. The CDR3 loop spans 18 amino acids. The ends were cut back, 6 bases at V and 1 base at J, with 24 bases in the middle. The V gene's germline CDR1 is MRHNA and CDR2 SNTAGT.

CDR3 in amino acids: CASSLEGGEAFF. The DNA of the CDR3 is TGCGCCAGCAGCTTGGAGGGCGGTGAAGCTTTCTTT. The rearrangement uses TRBV5-1 and TRBJ1-1; D gene uncertain. The CDR3 loop spans 12 amino acids. Germline CDR1 and CDR2: SGHRS and YFSETQ. Trimming shortened V by 0 bases and J by 7 bases, and 7 bases separated the two germline ends.

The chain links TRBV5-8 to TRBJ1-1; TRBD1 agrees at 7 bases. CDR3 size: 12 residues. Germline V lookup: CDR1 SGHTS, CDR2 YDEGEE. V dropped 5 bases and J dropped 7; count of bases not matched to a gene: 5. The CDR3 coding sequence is TGTGCCAGCAGAGACAGGGAGGATGAAGCTTTCTTT. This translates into CASRDREDEAFF.

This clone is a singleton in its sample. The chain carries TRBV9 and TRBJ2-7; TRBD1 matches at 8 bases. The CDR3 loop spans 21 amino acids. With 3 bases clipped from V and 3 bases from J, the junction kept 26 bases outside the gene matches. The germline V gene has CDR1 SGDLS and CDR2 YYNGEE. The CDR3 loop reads CASSEPEVRRTGSGFGYEQYF. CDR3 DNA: TGTGCCAGCAGCGAACCAGAGGTGAGAAGGACAGGGTCGGGGTTTGGCTACGAGCAGTACTTC.

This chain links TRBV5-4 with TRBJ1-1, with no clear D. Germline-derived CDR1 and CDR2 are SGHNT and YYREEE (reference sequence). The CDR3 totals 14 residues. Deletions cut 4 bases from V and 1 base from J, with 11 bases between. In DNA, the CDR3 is TGTGCCAGCAGCAATTCGTGGTCGAACACTGAAGCTTTCTTT. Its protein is CASSNSWSNTEAFF.

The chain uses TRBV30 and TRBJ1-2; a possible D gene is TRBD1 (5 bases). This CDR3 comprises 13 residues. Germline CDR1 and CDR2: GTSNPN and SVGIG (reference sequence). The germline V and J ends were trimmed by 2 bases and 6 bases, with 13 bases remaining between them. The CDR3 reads CAWSPGTSNGYTF. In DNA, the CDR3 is TGTGCCTGGAGTCCTGGGACTTCTAATGGCTACACCTTC.

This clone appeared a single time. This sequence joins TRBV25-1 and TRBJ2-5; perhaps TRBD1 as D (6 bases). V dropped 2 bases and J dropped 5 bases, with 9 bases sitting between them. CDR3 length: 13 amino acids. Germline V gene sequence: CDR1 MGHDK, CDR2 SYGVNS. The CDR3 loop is CASSENRVETQYF. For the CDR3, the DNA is TGTGCCAGCAGTGAAAACAGGGTGGAGACCCAGTACTTC.

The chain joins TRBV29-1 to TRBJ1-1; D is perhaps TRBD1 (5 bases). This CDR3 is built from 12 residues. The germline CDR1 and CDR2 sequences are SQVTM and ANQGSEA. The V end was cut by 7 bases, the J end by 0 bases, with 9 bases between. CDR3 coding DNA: TGCAGCGGGGGACTGATGAACACTGAAGCTTTCTTT. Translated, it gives CSGGLMNTEAFF.

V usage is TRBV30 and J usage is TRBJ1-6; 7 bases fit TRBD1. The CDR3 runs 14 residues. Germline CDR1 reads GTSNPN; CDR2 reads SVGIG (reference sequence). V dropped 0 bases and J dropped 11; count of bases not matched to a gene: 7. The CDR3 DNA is TGTGCCTGGAGTGTAATGCAGGGGGTCCCACCCCTCCACTTT. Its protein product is CAWSVMQGVPPLHF.

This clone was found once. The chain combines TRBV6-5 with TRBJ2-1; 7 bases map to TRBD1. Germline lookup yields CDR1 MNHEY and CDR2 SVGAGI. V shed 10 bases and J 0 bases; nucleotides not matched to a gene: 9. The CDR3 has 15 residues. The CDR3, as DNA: TGTGCCACCACAGGGACAGCTAGCTCCTACAATGAGCAGTTCTTC. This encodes CATTGTASSYNEQFF.

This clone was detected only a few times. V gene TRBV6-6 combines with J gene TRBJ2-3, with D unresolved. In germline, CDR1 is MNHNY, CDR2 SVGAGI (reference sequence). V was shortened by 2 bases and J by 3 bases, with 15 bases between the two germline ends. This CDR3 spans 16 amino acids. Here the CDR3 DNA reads TGTGCCAGCAGTTACGCCCCAGCAGCTTGGACAGATACGCAGTATTTT. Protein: CASSYAPAAWTDTQYF.

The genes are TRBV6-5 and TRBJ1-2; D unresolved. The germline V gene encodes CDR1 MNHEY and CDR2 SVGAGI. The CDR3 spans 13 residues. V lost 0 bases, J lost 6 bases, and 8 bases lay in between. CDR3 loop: CASSYSTSNGYTF. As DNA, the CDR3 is TGTGCCAGCAGTTACTCGACGAGTAATGGCTACACCTTC.

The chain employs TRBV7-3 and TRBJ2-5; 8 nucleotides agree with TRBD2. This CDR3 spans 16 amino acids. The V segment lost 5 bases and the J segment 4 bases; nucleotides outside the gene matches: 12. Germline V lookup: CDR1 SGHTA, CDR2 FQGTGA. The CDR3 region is CASSPYGGAPPETQYF. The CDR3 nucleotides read TGTGCCAGCAGCCCCTACGGGGGGGCCCCCCCAGAGACCCAGTACTTC.

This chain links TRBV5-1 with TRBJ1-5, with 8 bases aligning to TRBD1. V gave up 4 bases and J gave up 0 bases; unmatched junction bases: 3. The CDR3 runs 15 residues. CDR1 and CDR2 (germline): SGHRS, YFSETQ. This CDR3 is CASSPTGDSNQPQHF. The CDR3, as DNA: TGCGCCAGCAGCCCGACAGGGGATAGCAATCAGCCCCAGCATTTT.

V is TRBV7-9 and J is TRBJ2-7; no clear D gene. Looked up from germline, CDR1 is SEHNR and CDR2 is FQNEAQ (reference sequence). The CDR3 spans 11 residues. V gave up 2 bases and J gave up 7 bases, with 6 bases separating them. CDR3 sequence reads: CASSLRQEQYF. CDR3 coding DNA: TGTGCCAGCAGCTTACGCCAGGAGCAGTACTTC.

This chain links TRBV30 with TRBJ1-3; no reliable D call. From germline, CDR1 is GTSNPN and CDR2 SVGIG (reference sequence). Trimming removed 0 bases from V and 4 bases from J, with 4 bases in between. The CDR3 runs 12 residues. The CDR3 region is CAWSVRGNTIYF. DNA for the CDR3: TGTGCCTGGAGTGTACGAGGAAACACCATATATTTT.

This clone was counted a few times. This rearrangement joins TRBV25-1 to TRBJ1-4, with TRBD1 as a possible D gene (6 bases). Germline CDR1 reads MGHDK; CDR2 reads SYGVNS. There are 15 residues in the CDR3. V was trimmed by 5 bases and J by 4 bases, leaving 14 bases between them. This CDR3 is CASSTNRALNEKLFF. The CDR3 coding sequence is TGTGCCAGCAGTACGAACAGGGCCCTTAATGAAAAACTGTTTTTT.

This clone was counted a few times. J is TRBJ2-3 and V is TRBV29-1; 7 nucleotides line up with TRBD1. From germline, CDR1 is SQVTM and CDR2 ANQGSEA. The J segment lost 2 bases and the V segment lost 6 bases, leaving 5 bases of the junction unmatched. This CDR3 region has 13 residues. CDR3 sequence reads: CSVTGDDTDTQYF. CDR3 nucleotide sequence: TGCAGCGTCACAGGGGACGACACAGATACGCAGTATTTT.

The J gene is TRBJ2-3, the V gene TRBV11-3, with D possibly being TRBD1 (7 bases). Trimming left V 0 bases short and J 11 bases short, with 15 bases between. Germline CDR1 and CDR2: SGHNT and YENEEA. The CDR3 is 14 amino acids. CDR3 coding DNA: TGTGCCAGCAGCTTAGACGGACAGGCGGGGAGGCAGTATTTT. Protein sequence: CASSLDGQAGRQYF.

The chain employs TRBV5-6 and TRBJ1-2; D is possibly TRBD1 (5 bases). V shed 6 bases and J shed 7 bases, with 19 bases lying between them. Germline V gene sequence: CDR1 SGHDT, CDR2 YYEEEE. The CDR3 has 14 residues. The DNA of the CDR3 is TGTGCCAGCACCTCCCTCGAGGGGCGGAGTGGCTACACCTTC. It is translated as CASTSLEGRSGYTF.

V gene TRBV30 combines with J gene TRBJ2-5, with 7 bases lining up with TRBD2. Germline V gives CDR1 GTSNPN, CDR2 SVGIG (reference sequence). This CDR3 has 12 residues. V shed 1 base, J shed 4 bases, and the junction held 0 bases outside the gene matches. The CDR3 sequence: CAWSAGGETQYF. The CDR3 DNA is TGTGCCTGGAGTGCGGGGGGAGAGACCCAGTACTTC.

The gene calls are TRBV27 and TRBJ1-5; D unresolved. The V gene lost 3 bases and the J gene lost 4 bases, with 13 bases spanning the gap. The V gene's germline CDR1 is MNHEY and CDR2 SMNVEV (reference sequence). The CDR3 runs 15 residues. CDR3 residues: CASSFVGVGNQPQHF. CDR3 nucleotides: TGTGCCAGCAGTTTTGTTGGGGTCGGAAATCAGCCCCAGCATTTT.

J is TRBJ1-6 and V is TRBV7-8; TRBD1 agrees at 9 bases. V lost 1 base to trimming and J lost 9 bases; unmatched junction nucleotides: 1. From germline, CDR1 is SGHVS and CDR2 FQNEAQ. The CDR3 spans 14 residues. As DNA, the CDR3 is TGTGCCAGCAGCTTAGGGACAGGGGTTTCACCCCTCCACTTT. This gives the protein CASSLGTGVSPLHF.

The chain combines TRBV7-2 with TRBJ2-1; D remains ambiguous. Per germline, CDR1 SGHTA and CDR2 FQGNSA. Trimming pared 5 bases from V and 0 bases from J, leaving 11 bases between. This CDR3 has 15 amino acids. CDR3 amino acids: CASSPGSLSYNEQFF. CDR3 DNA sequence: TGTGCCAGCAGCCCCGGCTCGCTCTCCTACAATGAGCAGTTCTTC.